A selection of T cell receptor beta chains follows, all from one sample in a study of blood T cell repertoires in COVID-19. Sequencing used immunoSEQ multiplex PCR; TCRdb keeps in-frame clones, though not all of them. Of about 110,000 clones listed, around 80% are singletons. Sequencing was done on a sample of peripheral blood. Receptor source: a woman aged 55-75 years with acute or convalescent COVID-19. Both conserved end residues are part of each CDR3. A D gene is named only where the DNA matches it firmly. Not every row has a clone size; where given, it reads once, few, many or a size class.

j_gene	d_gene	abundance	v_gene	CDR3nt	CDR3aa
TRBJ2-7	TRBD2	few	TRBV3-1/TRBV3-2	TGTGCCAGCAGCCATTTAGTCCTAGCGGGAGCCTACGAGCAGTACTTC	CASSHLVLAGAYEQYF
TRBJ1-4	TRBD1	NA	TRBV5-4	TGTGCCAGCAGCTTAGGAAGCACAGGGCAGGGGGAGGAAAAACTGTTTTTT	CASSLGSTGQGEEKLFF
TRBJ1-3	TRBD1	NA	TRBV29-1	TGCAGCGCCTCCGGGACAGGGTGGAACACCATATATTTT	CSASGTGWNTIYF
TRBJ1-1	TRBD1	NA	TRBV7-8	TGTGCCAGCAGCTTAGCCCCTGGACAGGGTAACACTGAAGCTTTCTTT	CASSLAPGQGNTEAFF
TRBJ2-3	NA	NA	TRBV4-1	TGCGCCAGCAGCCAAGCTAACCCCACAGATACGCAGTATTTT	CASSQANPTDTQYF
TRBJ2-1	NA	once	TRBV4-1	TGCGCCAGCAGCCAAGATCCACTAGCTTACAATGAGCAGTTCTTC	CASSQDPLAYNEQFF
TRBJ2-7	TRBD2	NA	TRBV15	TGTGCCACCAGCAGAACCCTAGCGGGGGCCTACGAGCAGTACTTC	CATSRTLAGAYEQYF
TRBJ2-1	TRBD1	NA	TRBV5-5	TGTGCCAGCAGCTTGGGGACAGGGAGGAATGAGCAGTTCTTC	CASSLGTGRNEQFF
TRBJ1-1	NA	NA	TRBV18	TGTGCCAGCTCACCCCTCGGGCCAGGGGTGGACACTGAAGCTTTCTTT	CASSPLGPGVDTEAFF
TRBJ1-4	NA	NA	TRBV19	TGTGCCAGTAGCTACGGAGGGTGGGAAAAACTGTTTTTT	CASSYGGWEKLFF
TRBJ2-5	NA	once	TRBV4-1	TGCGCCAGCAGCCAAGACGTATACGCAGGGTCAGAAGAGACCCAGTACTTC	CASSQDVYAGSEETQYF
TRBJ2-1	NA	few	TRBV9	TGTGCCAGCAGCGTAGTAGCTGCAAATGAGCAGTTCTTC	CASSVVAANEQFF
TRBJ2-3	NA	NA	TRBV28	TGTGCCAGCAGCCGAACTGAGAATACGCAGTATTTT	CASSRTENTQYF
TRBJ1-1	NA	NA	TRBV6-6	TGTGCCAGCAGTTACAGTCTTGGACAAGCGAACACTGAAGCTTTCTTT	CASSYSLGQANTEAFF
TRBJ1-2	NA	NA	TRBV3-1/TRBV3-2	TGTGCCAGCAGCCAAGGTCGGACAGAAAATTATGGCTACACCTTC	CASSQGRTENYGYTF
TRBJ1-1	NA	NA	TRBV7-9	TGTGCCAGCAGCTTACTGCCACAGGCGAACACTGAAGCTTTCTTT	CASSLLPQANTEAFF
TRBJ1-1	NA	NA	TRBV29-1	TGCAGCGTTGTAGAGAGGGCCACTGAAGCTTTCTTT	CSVVERATEAFF
TRBJ2-3	TRBD1	NA	TRBV27	TGTGCCAGCAGTTTAAGGGTTGGCGGGACAGGGGGCACAGATACGCAGTATTTT	CASSLRVGGTGGTDTQYF
TRBJ2-2	NA	NA	TRBV7-9	TGTGCCAGCAGCTTAGATCTGGGGGCGTACACCGGGGAGCTGTTTTTT	CASSLDLGAYTGELFF
TRBJ2-1	TRBD2	NA	TRBV7-6	TGTGCCAGCAGCTTAGTGGCTAGCGGGGGTAGCTACAATGAGCAGTTCTTC	CASSLVASGGSYNEQFF
TRBJ2-5	NA	NA	TRBV2	TGTGCCAGCAGTGGGGGCAAAAGTGAAGGAGAGACCCAGTACTTC	CASSGGKSEGETQYF